Given below is one TCR beta chain in context. This clonotype is identified as medium-sized (0.01 to 0.1%). The clone's antigen remains unknown. No base-level quality is on record; no much larger clone is a single base apart. This entry comes from a study of spatial heterogeneity in lung cancer (dated by TCRdb to about 2019). General notes on the study: More beta-chain than alpha-chain transcripts were consistently detected, likely reflecting higher beta-chain transcript abundance. Nonsynonymous mutation counts, determined by whole-exome sequencing of tumor tissue, were related to TCR repertoire features. In the raw uncorrected reads, each unique combination of TCR and UMI appeared more than ten times on average. The study quantitatively compared TCR alpha and beta repertoires across multiple tumor regions, matched nontumor lung and blood in non-small cell lung cancer. Both alpha and beta chains were TCR-sequenced in 200 to 250 tumor regions, under 80 matched nontumor lung samples and 55 to 60 PBMC samples obtained at surgery. Study-wide conclusions, independent of this receptor: Confirming at a functional level the hypothesis that regional TCRs recognize regional mutations was considered to require additional single-cell paired TCR alpha and beta sequencing.

The sample's time point label is to be understood as: sample taken at primary tumor resection. TCR sequencing used whole RNA extracted from tumor and nontumor lung tissue, or from cryopreserved PBMC samples, without cell sorting. Samples were obtained from about 75 patients with early-stage, untreated non-small cell lung cancer from the lung TRACERx cohort. Only patients for whom sufficient RNA was available from at least two tumor regions were selected for TCR sequencing. Before selection, tumor and adjacent nontumor lung specimens were reviewed by a lung pathologist. Libraries were constructed by 5' RACE. The listed sequencing device is NextSeq 500. To allow correction of PCR and sequencing errors, the TCR library protocol tagged every TCR cDNA molecule with a unique molecular identifier. In the paper's pipeline: Decombinator tools were used for TCR identification, UMI-based error correction and CDR3 extraction. Expanded TCRs were defined as those above a frequency of 2 per 1,000, corresponding to the top 1% of the tumor frequency distribution. Rényi diversity was computed with the R vegan package after subsampling each repertoire 100 times to 5,000 TCRs. CDR3 similarity networks were constructed using string-kernel similarity of amino acid triplets, with links drawn between CDR3s whose pairwise similarity was above 0.82. Clones were called with MiXCR by TCRdb after fastp trimmed the public reads at Q25, and only in-frame beta chains were retained. Each CDR3 protein appears once, grouped with its most common genes and DNA. TCRdb's processing, not the authors', yielded these V and J calls. The sample has over 9,500 distinct CDR3 sequences on record, nearly 4% of them singletons. The ten largest clonotypes hold under 9% of the sample.

The junction carries 12 bases between V and J, which are trimmed by 3 bases and 1 base respectively. The germline V gene encodes CDR1 DFQATT and CDR2 SNEGSKA (reference sequence). CDR3 length: 15 amino acids, cysteine to phenylalanine. Only CDR3 DNA is held: 45 bases, read in frame from base 1. The material sequenced was normal lung tissue next to the tumor, taken at surgery. The clonotype comes from a male donor with early-stage non-small cell lung cancer. Recombination joined TRBV20-1 with TRBJ2-2; confidence is insufficient to name the D gene. The CDR3 in this case is CSASPAGLNTGELFF. The DNA reads as follows: TGCAGTGCTAGCCCCGCTGGTCTGAACACCGGGGAGCTGTTTTTT.